These 21 T cell receptor beta chains were sequenced from one sample in a study of T cell repertoires in cytomegalovirus infection. TCRdb independently ran MiXCR on the reads; one entry per CDR3 protein. This table has about 250,000 distinct CDR3 sequences, about 7% appearing once. Source material: PBMCs. Receptor source: a human donor in good health (CMV status not recorded). Some clones in this sample may be carry-over from other donors' samples.

Many counts were recorded for this clonotype. The V and J genes are TRBV5-1 and TRBJ2-1; D is perhaps TRBD2 (7 bases). CDR1 is SGHRS and CDR2 is YFSETQ in the germline V gene. The CDR3 runs to 15 residues. With 0 bases removed from V and 9 bases from J, the gap between germline ends came to 16 bases. The CDR3 bases are TGCGCCAGCAGCTTGGCGGTGGGGGGGCTCGGTGAGCAGTTCTTC. Its protein product is CASSLAVGGLGEQFF.

This clonotype was seen many times. The chain is built from TRBV7-2 and TRBJ2-7, with 10 bases lining up with TRBD2. After removal of 5 bases from V and 6 bases from J, the junction contained 7 bases not matched to a gene. Looked up from germline, CDR1 is SGHTA and CDR2 is FQGNSA. This CDR3 region has 14 residues. In DNA form, the CDR3 reads TGTGCCAGCAGCGCCGGACTAGCGGTCGGCGAGCAGTACTTC. Translated, it gives CASSAGLAVGEQYF. Looking up the rest from reference TRBV7-2 and TRBJ2-7 gives the full variable domain: GAGVSQSPSNKVTEKGKDVELRCDPISGHTALYWYRQSLGQGLEFLIYFQGNSAPDKSGLPSDRFSAERTGGSVSTLTIQRTQQEDSAVYLCASSAGLAVGEQYFGPGTRLTVT.

This clonotype was observed many times. The rearrangement uses TRBV7-2 and TRBJ1-5; a weak D match, TRBD1 (6 bases). CDR1 SGHTA and CDR2 FQGNSA come from the germline V gene. The CDR3 sequence is 14 residues long. V gave up 3 bases and J gave up 7 bases, with 13 bases separating them. CDR3 sequence reads: CASSFGGGGQPQHF. CDR3 in DNA: TGTGCCAGCAGCTTTGGAGGGGGAGGCCAGCCCCAGCATTTT.

This clonotype was seen repeatedly, ten times or more. Being one base from a much bigger clone, this may be a read error. J is TRBJ1-1 and V is TRBV6-2 or TRBV6-3; the D is unclear. The germline CDR1 and CDR2 sequences are MNHEY and SVGEGT. The CDR3 extends over 13 amino acids. The ends were cut back, 0 bases at V and 1 base at J, with 3 bases in the middle. CDR3 coding DNA: TGTGCCAGCAGTTACTCGGAGAACACTGAAGCTTTCTTT. Amino acids: CASSYSENTEAFF.

This clonotype came up many times. The chain employs TRBV2 and TRBJ1-5; unclear D gene. Germline values: CDR1 SNHLY, CDR2 FYNNEI. V was cut by 3 bases and J by 7 bases, with 7 bases left in between. CDR3 length equals 12 residues. The CDR3 reads CASSEGSQPQHF. Written as DNA, the CDR3 is TGTGCCAGCAGTGAGGGTTCGCAGCCCCAGCATTTT.

Many counts were recorded for this clonotype. The chain combines TRBV28 with TRBJ2-2, with 7 nucleotides matching TRBD2. The CDR3 sequence is 16 residues long. Germline values: CDR1 MDHEN, CDR2 SYDVKM. Trimming at V came to 3 bases and at J to 6 bases, leaving 10 bases not matched to a gene. The CDR3 reads CASSFGLRGRAGELFF. CDR3 sequence (DNA): TGTGCCAGCAGTTTCGGTCTGCGGGGGAGGGCCGGGGAGCTGTTTTTT.

This clonotype was observed at least ten times. The chain links TRBV11-3 to TRBJ2-7, with a weak D call TRBD1 (5 bases). Looked up from germline, CDR1 is SGHNT and CDR2 is YENEEA. V was pared by 0 bases and J by 3 bases, with 12 bases between. The CDR3 contains 15 residues. The CDR3 loop is CASSLDSGINYEQYF. The CDR3 DNA reads as TGTGCCAGCAGCTTAGATTCAGGGATTAACTACGAGCAGTACTTC.

V is TRBV15 and J is TRBJ2-4, with D perhaps matching TRBD1 or TRBD2 (5 bases each). Germline assignment: CDR1 LNHNV and CDR2 YYDKDF (reference sequence). CDR3 length: 18 amino acids. V was clipped by 3 bases and J by 0 bases, with 18 bases between them. The CDR3 protein is CATSRDSPGYGAKNIQYF. The CDR3 nucleotides are TGTGCCACCAGCAGGGACTCCCCAGGGTACGGAGCCAAAAACATTCAGTACTTC. Full variable domain (rest looked up from reference TRBV15 and TRBJ2-4): DAMVIQNPRYQVTQFGKPVTLSCSQTLNHNVMYWYQQKSSQAPKLLFHYYDKDFNNEADTPDNFQSRRPNTSFCFLDIRSPGLGDTAMYLCATSRDSPGYGAKNIQYFGAGTRLSVL.

V usage is TRBV3-1 and J usage is TRBJ1-2; D perhaps matches TRBD1 (6 bases). CDR1 and CDR2 from the germline V gene are LGHDT and YNNKEL (reference sequence). This CDR3 has 14 residues. Trimming removed 0 bases from V and 2 bases from J, with 7 bases in between. As DNA, the CDR3 is TGTGCCAGCAGCCAAGATACAGGGAACTATGGCTACACCTTC. Residues: CASSQDTGNYGYTF.

This chain links TRBV4-2 with TRBJ2-3; D gene unclear. The CDR3 totals 16 residues. Germline values: CDR1 LGHNA, CDR2 YNFKEQ. V was clipped by 0 bases and J by 1 base, with 11 bases between them. The DNA for the CDR3 is TGTGCCAGCAGCCAAGATCTGCCATCGGGCACAGATACGCAGTATTTT. Translated: CASSQDLPSGTDTQYF.

This clonotype has a count of ten or more. The chain has TRBV10-3 and TRBJ1-5, with 9 bases fitting TRBD1. Trimming at V came to 7 bases and at J to 5 bases, leaving 6 bases not matched to a gene. The length of the CDR3 is 14 residues. The germline gives CDR1 ENHRY, CDR2 SYGVKD. The CDR3 protein is CAIKGTGKDQPQHF. The CDR3 DNA sequence: TGTGCCATCAAAGGGACAGGGAAAGATCAGCCCCAGCATTTT.

The chain couples TRBV6-4 to TRBJ2-1; D is perhaps TRBD2 (7 bases). Germline-derived CDR1 and CDR2 are MRHNA and SNTAGT. The V gene lost 3 bases and the J gene lost 8 bases, with 20 bases spanning the gap. This CDR3 has 16 amino acids. CDR3 region: CASSDRGGGRFHEQFF. The CDR3 DNA is TGTGCCAGCAGTGATCGAGGGGGGGGCCGTTTCCATGAGCAGTTCTTC.

Many counts were recorded for this clonotype. This chain links TRBV4-3 with TRBJ2-7; D is unresolved. Germline CDR1 and CDR2: LGHNA and YSLEER. The CDR3 contains 14 residues. The V and J ends lost 0 bases and 2 bases respectively, with 8 bases between them. CDR3 residues: CASSQEGGTYEQYF. CDR3 bases: TGCGCCAGCAGCCAAGAAGGCGGAACCTACGAGCAGTACTTC.

In its sample, this clonotype was seen many times. Germline is not matched at one junction end, which may reflect a read error. This chain links TRBV7-7 with TRBJ1-4, with 11 bases identical to TRBD1. This CDR3 has 16 residues. From germline, CDR1 is SSHAT and CDR2 FNYEAQ (reference sequence). Here the CDR3 reads CASSLGTGTGGEKLFF. CDR3 coding DNA: TGTGCTAGCAGCTTGGGTACCGGGACAGGGGGAGAAAAACTGTTTTTT.

This clonotype was seen repeatedly, ten times or more. V gene TRBV7-2 combines with J gene TRBJ1-5; D gene uncertain. V was clipped by 7 bases and J by 2 bases, with 15 bases between them. CDR3 size: 15 residues. CDR1 SGHTA and CDR2 FQGNSA come from the germline V gene. The CDR3 DNA reads TGTGCCAGCACCACCACGGGTCTTGGCAATCAGCCCCAGCATTTT. As protein: CASTTTGLGNQPQHF.

The chain combines TRBV11-2 with TRBJ1-3, with D uncertain. The germline V gene has CDR1 SGHAT and CDR2 FQNNGV. With 5 bases removed from V and 0 bases from J, the gap between germline ends came to 11 bases. The CDR3 extends over 15 amino acids. In nucleotides, the CDR3 is TGTGCCAGCAGCCACTACGGAAACTCTGGAAACACCATATATTTT. This translates into CASSHYGNSGNTIYF.

This clonotype was observed at least ten times. Written as DNA, the CDR3 is TGTGCCAGCAGCTTCCAGGGAATCAACATTCAGTACTTC. It is translated as CASSFQGINIQYF. J is TRBJ2-4 and V is TRBV7-9, with a weak D call TRBD1 (5 bases). The CDR3 is made up of 13 amino acids. Germline CDR1 SEHNR, CDR2 FQNEAQ (reference sequence). The ends were cut back, 3 bases at V and 7 bases at J, with 10 bases in the middle.

The table lists this clonotype with many counts. The genes are TRBV5-1 and TRBJ1-5; no clear D. The V gene lost 4 bases and the J gene lost 6 bases, with 11 bases spanning the gap. The CDR3 contains 13 residues. CDR1 SGHRS and CDR2 YFSETQ come from the germline V gene. The CDR3, as DNA: TGCGCCAGCAGCGTACTATCGGGTCAGCCCCAGCATTTT. It specifies CASSVLSGQPQHF.

This clonotype occurred many times. The chain joins TRBV6-2 or TRBV6-3 to TRBJ1-4, with D unresolved. Trimming took off 6 bases at V and 4 bases at J, with 6 bases between the two ends. There are 12 residues in the CDR3. Germline values: CDR1 MNHEY, CDR2 SVGEGT. The CDR3 is CASRTDNEKLFF. CDR3 sequence (DNA): TGTGCCAGCAGAACGGATAATGAAAAACTGTTTTTT.

The chain couples TRBV10-3 to TRBJ1-4, with D possibly TRBD1 on 6 matching bases. Germline lookup yields CDR1 ENHRY and CDR2 SYGVKD. The V end was cut by 2 bases, the J end by 8 bases, with 12 bases between. CDR3 length: 14 residues. The CDR3 nucleotides read TGTGCCATCAGTGAGGTAGCAGGGGAAGAAAAACTGTTTTTT. Translated, it gives CAISEVAGEEKLFF.

This clonotype was detected many times. The rearrangement links TRBV14 to TRBJ2-4; no definite D call. The CDR3 consists of 15 residues. In germline, CDR1 is SGHDN, CDR2 FVKESK. Trimming cost V 4 bases and J 10 bases, with 20 bases left between them. In DNA, the CDR3 is TGTGCCAGCAGCCCGATTACAGCCCTAGGGAATATTCAGTACTTC. Its protein product is CASSPITALGNIQYF.